These T cell receptor beta chains were read from a single sample in a study of blood T cell repertoires in COVID-19. The protocol was immunoSEQ multiplex PCR, while the TCRdb copy is restricted to in-frame clones and leaves out a portion. Of more than 85,000 clones listed, 85% to 95% are singletons. Material: peripheral blood. These receptors originate from a man aged 60 to 75 with acute or convalescent COVID-19. CDR3s include the opening cysteine and the closing phenylalanine or tryptophan. A D gene is named only where the DNA matches it firmly. Not every row has a clone size; where given, it reads once, few, many or a size class.

D: NA; size: NA; V: TRBV19; J: TRBJ2-3; CDR3: CASTIFTGSDTQYF; DNA: TGTGCCAGTACTATATTCACAGGGTCAGATACGCAGTATTTT
D: NA; size: NA; V: TRBV4-1; J: TRBJ2-2; CDR3: CASSQVDRQTGELFF; DNA: TGCGCCAGCAGCCAAGTAGACAGACAGACCGGGGAGCTGTTTTTT
D: NA; size: once; V: TRBV7-9; J: TRBJ1-3; CDR3: CASSQASSGNTIYF; DNA: TGTGCCAGCAGCCAGGCGAGCTCTGGAAACACCATATATTTT
D: TRBD1; size: NA; V: TRBV19; J: TRBJ1-5; CDR3: CASSPRTGYQPQHF; DNA: TGTGCCAGTAGTCCCAGGACAGGGTATCAGCCCCAGCATTTT
D: TRBD1; size: NA; V: TRBV6-5; J: TRBJ2-7; CDR3: CASSPNRQGDYEQYF; DNA: TGTGCCAGCAGCCCCAACCGACAGGGAGACTACGAGCAGTACTTC
D: TRBD2; size: NA; V: TRBV7-6; J: TRBJ2-7; CDR3: CASSLGRGLAGESYEQYF; DNA: TGTGCCAGCAGTTTGGGACGTGGACTAGCGGGAGAATCCTACGAGCAGTACTTC
D: TRBD2; size: NA; V: TRBV11-3; J: TRBJ2-3; CDR3: CASSKGLAGFTDTQYF; DNA: TGTGCCAGCAGTAAAGGACTAGCGGGGTTCACAGATACGCAGTATTTT
D: TRBD1; size: NA; V: TRBV28; J: TRBJ2-1; CDR3: CASSFLGQGNPYNEQFF; DNA: TGTGCCAGCAGTTTTTTGGGACAGGGGAACCCCTACAATGAGCAGTTCTTC
D: TRBD1; size: few; V: TRBV19; J: TRBJ1-2; CDR3: CASSIAGQVLYGYTF; DNA: TGTGCCAGTAGTATAGCGGGACAGGTCCTCTATGGCTACACCTTC
D: NA; size: few; V: TRBV4-2; J: TRBJ1-6; CDR3: CASSQGGTINSPLHF; DNA: TGTGCCAGCAGCCAGGGGGGGACCATTAATTCACCCCTCCACTTT
D: TRBD1; size: NA; V: TRBV28; J: TRBJ2-5; CDR3: CASSSSTGGGETQYF; DNA: TGTGCCAGCAGTTCCTCGACAGGGGGGGGAGAGACCCAGTACTTC
D: TRBD2; size: once; V: TRBV9; J: TRBJ2-3; CDR3: CASSPNTGGRSTDTQYF; DNA: TGTGCCAGCAGCCCAAATACCGGCGGGAGGAGCACAGATACGCAGTATTTT
D: NA; size: NA; V: TRBV7-8; J: TRBJ2-2; CDR3: CASSLVQTGELFF; DNA: TGTGCCAGCAGCTTAGTACAGACCGGGGAGCTGTTTTTT
D: NA; size: NA; V: TRBV9; J: TRBJ2-1; CDR3: CASSVEGGAYNEQFF; DNA: TGTGCCAGCAGCGTAGAAGGGGGGGCCTACAATGAGCAGTTCTTC
D: TRBD1; size: NA; V: TRBV9; J: TRBJ1-1; CDR3: CASSVDDRGETEAFF; DNA: TGTGCCAGCAGCGTAGACGACAGGGGGGAGACTGAAGCTTTCTTT
D: NA; size: once; V: TRBV11-2; J: TRBJ2-5; CDR3: CASSFTPGYQETQYF; DNA: TGTGCCAGCAGCTTCACGCCGGGATATCAAGAGACCCAGTACTTC
D: TRBD2; size: NA; V: TRBV6-5; J: TRBJ2-7; CDR3: CASSPPTGGDYEQYF; DNA: TGTGCCAGCTCCCCACCAACGGGAGGCGACTACGAGCAGTACTTC
D: NA; size: NA; V: TRBV7-2; J: TRBJ1-5; CDR3: CASSLYRDQPQHF; DNA: TGTGCCAGCAGCTTGTACAGAGATCAGCCCCAGCATTTT
D: TRBD2; size: NA; V: TRBV25-1; J: TRBJ2-1; CDR3: CASSESGLADNEQFF; DNA: TGTGCCAGCAGTGAATCGGGACTAGCGGACAATGAGCAGTTCTTC
D: NA; size: NA; V: TRBV5-1; J: TRBJ2-7; CDR3: CASSLDPLTNEQYF; DNA: TGCGCCAGCAGCTTGGACCCCCTAACGAACGAGCAGTACTTC
D: NA; size: few; V: TRBV2; J: TRBJ2-7; CDR3: CASTVNHRDYEQYF; DNA: TGTGCCAGCACCGTAAACCACAGGGACTACGAGCAGTACTTC
D: NA; size: NA; V: TRBV25-1; J: TRBJ2-1; CDR3: CASSAKGNRYNEQFF; DNA: TGTGCCAGCAGTGCCAAGGGGAATCGGTACAATGAGCAGTTCTTC
D: TRBD1; size: NA; V: TRBV7-8; J: TRBJ2-7; CDR3: CASSWTGDSYEQYF; DNA: TGTGCCAGCAGCTGGACAGGGGATAGCTACGAGCAGTACTTC
D: TRBD2; size: NA; V: TRBV6-5; J: TRBJ2-1; CDR3: CASTPGGRRPSEQFF; DNA: TGTGCCAGCACTCCGGGAGGGCGAAGGCCCTCGGAGCAGTTCTTC
D: TRBD1; size: NA; V: TRBV7-9; J: TRBJ2-4; CDR3: CASSPNRGPVLGDIQYF; DNA: TGTGCCAGCAGCCCAAACAGGGGCCCCGTCCTGGGGGACATTCAGTACTTC
D: NA; size: NA; V: TRBV12-3/TRBV12-4; J: TRBJ2-7; CDR3: CASSLNRDGEQYF; DNA: TGTGCCAGCAGTCTGAACAGGGATGGCGAGCAGTACTTC
D: NA; size: NA; V: TRBV5-1; J: TRBJ1-5; CDR3: CASSLSGGRWQPQHF; DNA: TGCGCCAGCAGCCTATCGGGGGGGCGCTGGCAGCCCCAGCATTTT
D: NA; size: NA; V: TRBV2; J: TRBJ2-2; CDR3: CATSKEVGDTGELFF; DNA: TGTGCCACCTCTAAGGAGGTGGGCGACACCGGGGAGCTGTTTTTT
D: NA; size: NA; V: TRBV28; J: TRBJ2-1; CDR3: CASIWASASSYNEQFF; DNA: TGTGCCAGCATCTGGGCTAGCGCGAGCTCCTACAATGAGCAGTTCTTC
D: TRBD1; size: NA; V: TRBV6-5; J: TRBJ1-2; CDR3: CASRRTGEDGYTF; DNA: TGTGCCAGCAGGAGGACAGGGGAAGACGGCTACACCTTC
D: TRBD1; size: NA; V: TRBV5-1; J: TRBJ2-2; CDR3: CASSETTGDTGELFF; DNA: TGCGCCAGCAGCGAAACCACAGGGGACACCGGGGAGCTGTTTTTT
D: TRBD1; size: NA; V: TRBV3-1/TRBV3-2; J: TRBJ2-6; CDR3: CASSQDMTGPSGANVLTF; DNA: TGTGCCAGCAGCCAAGATATGACAGGGCCATCTGGGGCCAACGTCCTGACTTTC
D: TRBD2; size: NA; V: TRBV9; J: TRBJ2-7; CDR3: CASSVAGTSGTEQYF; DNA: TGTGCCAGCAGCGTAGCCGGGACTAGCGGGACCGAGCAGTACTTC
D: TRBD2; size: NA; V: TRBV7-2; J: TRBJ2-7; CDR3: CASSLGSSGRTYEQYF; DNA: TGTGCCAGCAGCTTAGGGTCCAGCGGGAGAACCTACGAGCAGTACTTC
D: TRBD1; size: NA; V: TRBV19; J: TRBJ2-5; CDR3: CASSIYLGQGEETQYF; DNA: TGTGCCAGTAGTATATATCTCGGACAGGGCGAAGAGACCCAGTACTTC
D: NA; size: NA; V: TRBV27; J: TRBJ1-2; CDR3: CASGLLGQGLYGYTF; DNA: TGTGCCAGCGGATTGCTGGGGCAGGGCTTATATGGCTACACCTTC
D: NA; size: NA; V: TRBV6-6; J: TRBJ1-1; CDR3: CASSPPGTEAFF; DNA: TGTGCCAGCAGCCCCCCCGGGACTGAAGCTTTCTTT
D: TRBD2; size: NA; V: TRBV18; J: TRBJ2-7; CDR3: CASSPLAGDTYF; DNA: TGTGCCAGCTCACCACTCGCGGGAGACACGTACTTC
D: TRBD1; size: NA; V: TRBV27; J: TRBJ1-1; CDR3: CASSLAGQPLNTEAFF; DNA: TGTGCCAGCAGTTTAGCGGGACAGCCTCTGAACACTGAAGCTTTCTTT
D: NA; size: NA; V: TRBV9; J: TRBJ1-6; CDR3: CASSERILDSPLHF; DNA: TGTGCCAGCAGCGAGAGGATTCTTGATTCACCCCTCCACTTT